One sample yielded the 26 T cell receptor beta chains listed below, sequenced in a study of blood T cell repertoires in COVID-19. Using immunoSEQ multiplex PCR, the repertoire was profiled, and TCRdb retains in-frame clones only, with some absent. The sample shows fewer than 200,000 clones, more than 65% of them seen only once. The material sequenced was PBMCs or T cells enriched from blood (not recorded which). These receptors were collected from a man aged 50-60 years who had recovered from COVID-19.

This clone appeared a single time. This chain connects TRBV7-2 to TRBJ1-6, with D uncertain. Germline CDR1 is SGHTA and CDR2 is FQGNSA. V lost 5 bases and J 3 bases, leaving 11 bases between the germline ends. The CDR3 spans 15 residues. The CDR3: CASSQEMNYNSPLHF. Here the CDR3 DNA reads TGTGCCAGCAGCCAAGAGATGAACTATAATTCACCCCTCCACTTT.

This clone was recorded once. J is TRBJ1-5 and V is TRBV28; no reliable D call. This CDR3 comprises 14 residues. Germline V CDR1 and CDR2: MDHEN, SYDVKM. V lost 3 bases and J lost 4, with 10 bases in between. This CDR3 is CASSFLGRNQPQHF. CDR3 coding DNA: TGTGCCAGCAGTTTTCTGGGGAGGAATCAGCCCCAGCATTTT.

V gene TRBV28 combines with J gene TRBJ2-3, with a possible D match to TRBD1 (6 bases). V was pared by 3 bases and J by 3 bases, with 13 bases between. Germline CDR1 reads MDHEN; CDR2 reads SYDVKM. This CDR3 is built from 15 residues. CDR3 in amino acids: CASSLLQGQTDTQYF. The CDR3 nucleotides read TGTGCCAGCAGTTTGTTGCAGGGGCAAACAGATACGCAGTATTTT.

This chain joins TRBV5-4 and TRBJ1-3; tentative D call: TRBD1 (6 bases). Germline values: CDR1 SGHNT, CDR2 YYREEE (reference sequence). The V and J ends lost 2 bases and 2 bases respectively, with 8 bases between them. The CDR3 covers 14 residues. CDR3 in amino acids: CASSLQGPGNTIYF. Here the CDR3 DNA reads TGTGCCAGCAGCTTACAGGGTCCTGGAAACACCATATATTTT.

This clone was counted a single time. V and J are TRBV4-1 and TRBJ1-4; 9 bases align to TRBD1. The length of the CDR3 is 17 residues. V lost 2 bases to trimming and J lost 8 bases; unmatched junction nucleotides: 12. Per the germline V gene, CDR1 is MGHRA and CDR2 is YSYEKL. Written as DNA, the CDR3 is TGCGCCAGCAGCCAAAGACCCCCGGGACAGGGACGAGAAAAACTGTTTTTT. This translates into CASSQRPPGQGREKLFF.

This clone has just one count. This chain uses TRBV5-8 with TRBJ1-4, with a weak D call TRBD1 (6 bases). The CDR3 has 15 residues. Germline lookup yields CDR1 SGHTS and CDR2 YDEGEE. The V gene lost 2 bases and the J gene lost 4 bases, with 12 bases spanning the gap. The DNA of the CDR3 is TGTGCCAGCAGCTTTCAGGGGCGCGGTAATGAAAAACTGTTTTTT. Translated, it gives CASSFQGRGNEKLFF.

This clone was counted ten times or more. V and J are TRBV28 and TRBJ1-5, with D possibly being TRBD1 (6 bases). The CDR3 totals 14 residues. Trimming stripped 8 bases from V and 0 bases from J, with 11 bases between. The germline CDR1 and CDR2 sequences are MDHEN and SYDVKM. The DNA for the CDR3 is TGTGCCAGCCAACAGGGCGGTAGCAATCAGCCCCAGCATTTT. Translating gives CASQQGGSNQPQHF.

This chain uses TRBV11-3 with TRBJ1-1; D gene ambiguous. The CDR3 totals 13 residues. The germline V gene encodes CDR1 SGHNT and CDR2 YENEEA. V was cut by 4 bases and J by 0 bases, with 6 bases left in between. Here the CDR3 DNA reads TGTGCCAGCAGCTGGGCCATGAACACTGAAGCTTTCTTT. Translated: CASSWAMNTEAFF.

The DNA of the CDR3 is TGTGCCAGCAGCCCCCGGACAGGGCCGGTCGAAAAACTGTTTTTT. Residues: CASSPRTGPVEKLFF. The chain joins TRBV9 to TRBJ1-4; TRBD1 matches 8 bases. V lost 4 bases and J lost 8; bases outside the gene matches: 10. Germline assignment: CDR1 SGDLS and CDR2 YYNGEE. This CDR3 comprises 15 residues.

V is TRBV4-1 and J is TRBJ1-4; no clear D gene. This CDR3 has 15 residues. Germline CDR1 MGHRA, CDR2 YSYEKL. V shed 6 bases and J shed 0 bases, with 11 bases lying between them. The CDR3 reads CASRQIHATNEKLFF. CDR3 nucleotide sequence: TGCGCCAGCAGGCAAATACATGCAACTAATGAAAAACTGTTTTTT.

The rearrangement uses TRBV7-3 and TRBJ2-2; tentative D call: TRBD2 (5 bases). This CDR3 region has 15 residues. The V and J ends lost 8 bases and 4 bases respectively, with 17 bases between them. Germline values: CDR1 SGHTA, CDR2 FQGTGA. CDR3 DNA sequence: TGTGCCAGCCATGATTCGGGGTTCGGCACCGGGGAGCTGTTTTTT. Translated: CASHDSGFGTGELFF.

The V and J genes are TRBV18 and TRBJ2-1, with 7 positions matching TRBD2. CDR1 and CDR2 from the germline V gene are KGHSH and LQKENI. This CDR3 is built from 13 residues. V was pared by 3 bases and J by 5 bases, with 1 base of the junction left unmatched. The CDR3 sequence: CASSPGLDNEQFF. CDR3 nucleotide sequence: TGTGCCAGCTCACCCGGACTAGACAATGAGCAGTTCTTC.

The genes are TRBV28 and TRBJ2-7; TRBD1 is a possible D gene (6 bases). From germline, CDR1 is MDHEN and CDR2 SYDVKM. V was trimmed by 3 bases and J by 10 bases, leaving 25 bases between them. This CDR3 is 16 amino acids long. The CDR3 DNA reads TGTGCCAGCAGTTTCATGTCCGGACAGCGCTCTACGCGACAGTACTTC. Translation gives CASSFMSGQRSTRQYF.

CDR3 protein: CASSFLTGLPTDTQYF. CDR3 coding DNA: TGTGCCAGTAGCTTCTTAACAGGCCTACCCACAGATACGCAGTATTTT. The chain employs TRBV19 and TRBJ2-3, with D possibly matching TRBD1 (5 bases). Germline CDR1 is LNHDA and CDR2 is SQIVND (reference sequence). The V and J ends lost 6 bases and 2 bases respectively, with 18 bases between them. This CDR3 has 16 residues.

Points on this clone: An end of the junction differs from the germline gene, which may be a read error. CDR3 loop: CASSGLLAGGFYHF. CDR3 in DNA: TGTGCCAGCAGCGGACTACTAGCGGGGGGGTTTTACCACTTC. This rearrangement joins TRBV7-2 to TRBJ2-5, with 13 bases matching TRBD2. The germline V gene has CDR1 SGHTA and CDR2 FQGNSA. There are 14 residues in the CDR3.

V is TRBV5-1 and J is TRBJ1-2, with 7 nucleotides matching TRBD1. The CDR3 totals 15 residues. The ends lost 4 bases at V and 3 bases at J; junction bases unmatched: 9. Germline V gene data show CDR1 as SGHRS and CDR2 as YFSETQ. The chain's CDR3 is CASSMTGQGDYGYTF. The CDR3 DNA is TGCGCCAGCAGCATGACAGGGCAGGGTGACTATGGCTACACCTTC. The complete variable domain, with remaining parts taken from reference TRBV5-1 and TRBJ1-2, reads KAGVTQTPRYLIKTRGQQVTLSCSPISGHRSVSWYQQTPGQGLQFLFEYFSETQRNKGNFPGRFSGRQFSNSRSEMNVSTLELGDSALYLCASSMTGQGDYGYTFGSGTRLTVV.

Here the CDR3 DNA reads TGTGCCAGCAGCGCACTTAACTATGGCTACACCTTC. This codes for CASSALNYGYTF. The V call is TRBV9, the J call TRBJ1-2; D is unresolved. Germline CDR1 and CDR2: SGDLS and YYNGEE. The CDR3 covers 12 residues. V lost 3 bases, J lost 1 base, and 4 bases lay in between.

This sequence joins TRBV19 and TRBJ2-7; tentative D call: TRBD2 (5 bases). V was cut by 3 bases and J by 5 bases, with 11 bases left in between. The CDR3 has 13 residues. Germline V CDR1 and CDR2: LNHDA, SQIVND (reference sequence). The CDR3 DNA sequence: TGTGCCAGTAGTATTTCCGGGATCAACGAGCAGTACTTC. It encodes CASSISGINEQYF.

This clone was observed a few times. The V gene is TRBV11-3, the J gene TRBJ1-1; D is unclear. The CDR3 contains 15 residues. In germline, CDR1 is SGHNT, CDR2 YENEEA. The ends were cut back, 0 bases at V and 1 base at J, with 9 bases in the middle. CDR3 amino acids: CASSLDGRRNTEAFF. As DNA, the CDR3 is TGTGCCAGCAGCTTAGACGGCCGGAGGAACACTGAAGCTTTCTTT.

The chain recombines TRBV19 with TRBJ1-1; the match to TRBD1 covers 7 bases. The CDR3 sequence is 14 residues long. From germline, CDR1 is LNHDA and CDR2 SQIVND (reference sequence). V was pared by 4 bases and J by 6 bases, with 8 bases of the junction left unmatched. The CDR3 bases are TGTGCCAGTAGTAAGACAGGGAATGGCGCTGAAGCTTTCTTT. This sequence encodes CASSKTGNGAEAFF.

The chain is built from TRBV30 and TRBJ2-1; 7 positions match TRBD1. Germline lookup yields CDR1 GTSNPN and CDR2 SVGIG (reference sequence). The CDR3 length is 15 residues. Trimming cost V 4 bases and J 0 bases; bases outside gene matches: 6. CDR3 protein: CAWTRTGYSYNEQFF. The CDR3 coding sequence is TGTGCCTGGACCCGGACAGGATACTCCTACAATGAGCAGTTCTTC.

In nucleotides, the CDR3 is TGTGCCAGCAGCCCCCTAGGACGGACAGAGAGCAATCAGCCCCAGCATTTT. This codes for CASSPLGRTESNQPQHF. The gene calls are TRBV11-2 and TRBJ1-5; tentative D call: TRBD1 (6 bases). The V gene's germline CDR1 is SGHAT and CDR2 FQNNGV. The CDR3 consists of 17 residues. Between the trimmed V and J ends, which lost 5 bases and 1 base, there was a span of 18 bases.

J is TRBJ2-1 and V is TRBV3-1 (or the pseudogene TRBV3-2); 9 bases line up with TRBD2. The CDR3 loop spans 17 amino acids. V shed 5 bases, J shed 3 bases, and the junction held 11 bases outside the gene matches. CDR1 and CDR2 from the germline V gene are LGHDT and YNNKEL (reference sequence). This CDR3 reads CASSGGSSSGVYNEQFF. Written as DNA, the CDR3 is TGTGCCAGCAGCGGAGGTTCCTCTAGCGGGGTCTACAATGAGCAGTTCTTC.

This clone was picked up one time. The V and J genes are TRBV3-1 (or the pseudogene TRBV3-2) and TRBJ2-7; D gene unclear. Trimming removed 2 bases at V and 7 bases at J, with 9 bases between. CDR3 size: 12 residues. Germline-derived CDR1 and CDR2 are LGHDT and YNNKEL (reference sequence). CDR3 amino acids: CASSQSTREQYF. Written as DNA, the CDR3 is TGTGCCAGCAGCCAAAGTACCCGGGAGCAGTACTTC.

V gene TRBV29-1 combines with J gene TRBJ2-7, with 9 bases aligning to TRBD1. V lost 5 bases, J lost 3 bases, and 2 bases stayed unmatched. The CDR3 length is 12 residues. Germline assignment: CDR1 SQVTM and CDR2 ANQGSEA. The CDR3 DNA follows: TGCAGCGTTTTGACAGGGGGCTACGAGCAGTACTTC. This translates into CSVLTGGYEQYF.

The DNA for the CDR3 is TGCGCCAGCAGCCCGGGACAGGGGTTTGAGACCCAGTACTTC. Protein sequence: CASSPGQGFETQYF. The rearrangement uses TRBV5-1 and TRBJ2-5, with 10 bases that match TRBD1. Per the germline V gene, CDR1 is SGHRS and CDR2 is YFSETQ. V gave up 4 bases and J gave up 5 bases; unmatched junction bases: 5. There are 14 residues in the CDR3.